Sequencing of this T cell receptor beta chain was carried out in a study of cytomegalovirus exposure and HLA in healthy donors. General study findings and limits: Reports indicated that the classifier achieved high specificity and sensitivity in diagnosing cytomegalovirus status. In a later analysis, TCR beta V- and J-gene trimming was associated with a missense DCLRE1C variant.

Notes on this clone: Antigen specificity is unknown.

Researchers ran the PCR with 60 Vbeta and 13 Jbeta primers. The table came from immunoSEQ multiplex PCR; TCRdb's copy has only in-frame clones and leaves some out. This sample's table reports around 70,000 clones. CDR3 length: 14 residues. The V gene's germline CDR1 is SGHNT and CDR2 YYREEE (reference sequence). The germline V and J ends were trimmed by 3 bases and 4 bases, with 10 bases remaining between them. The specimen was PBMCs. The clonotype originates from a woman in her 30s in good health and CMV-seronegative. The chain links TRBV5-4 to TRBJ2-2; D remains unclear. The CDR3 spells CASSSRVGTGELFF. In DNA, the CDR3 is TGTGCCAGCAGCTCCCGGGTGGGCACCGGGGAGCTGTTTTTT.